This TCR beta chain is from a study of T cell responses to AZD1222 COVID-19 vaccine. Study-level findings and limits: Of the AZD1222 recipients, only 5 or 6 were seropositive at baseline.

V shed 1 base, J shed 3 bases, and the junction held 2 bases outside the gene matches. The CDR3 is 13 amino acids. CDR1 GTSNPN and CDR2 SVGIG come from the germline V gene (reference sequence). Sequencing used immunoSEQ multiplex PCR; TCRdb keeps in-frame clones, though not all of them. This table has over 85,000 clones, roughly 93% appearing once. On this clone: Its antigen remains unidentified.

The genes are TRBV30 and TRBJ1-1; 7 bases fit TRBD1. The specimen was peripheral blood, collected 28 days after the second AZD1222 dose. This receptor was taken from an adult who received the AZD1222 COVID-19 vaccine. The CDR3 sequence: CAWSDTGDTEAFF. The CDR3 DNA is TGTGCCTGGAGTGACACAGGGGACACTGAAGCTTTCTTT. The whole variable domain, filled in from reference TRBV30 and TRBJ1-1, reads SQTIHQWPATLVQPVGSPLSLECTVEGTSNPNLYWYRQAAGRGLQLLFYSVGIGQISSEVPQNLSASRPQDRQFILSSKKLLLSDSGFYLCAWSDTGDTEAFFGQGTRLTVV.